This entry features one TCR beta chain sequence. What it recognizes is unknown. Only CD45RO-negative cells positively selected for CCR7 counted as naive CD8 cells, so terminally differentiated effector memory CD45RA+ cells were excluded. The study drew all its donors from Caucasian adults living in Nashville, Tennessee. The data derive from a study of shared clonotypes between healthy human individuals. General observations from the study: Only blood underwent sampling, and tissue repertoires likely differ. Memory subsets generally showed lower estimated richness than naive subsets. When compared with the clonotypes that were shared by all four sorted-subset donors, the non-shared clonotypes turned out to have lower generation probabilities.

With V trimmed by 4 bases and J by 7 bases, 4 bases remained unmatched. The CDR3 extends over 15 amino acids. CDR1 is MDHEN, CDR2 SYDVKM, per germline. The protocol was immunoSEQ multiplex PCR, while the TCRdb copy is restricted to in-frame clones and leaves out a portion. The sample lists millions of clones, about 93% occurring once. The genes are TRBV28 and TRBJ2-7; TRBD2 aligns across 16 bases. The sequencing sample was made of naive CD8+ T cells from PBMCs. The TCR was taken from a man aged 18-30 years in good health. Some clones in this sample may be carry-over from other donors' samples. CDR3 residues: CASSSGLAGGEEQYF. CDR3 nucleotides: TGTGCCAGCAGTTCGGGACTAGCGGGAGGGGAGGAGCAGTACTTC.